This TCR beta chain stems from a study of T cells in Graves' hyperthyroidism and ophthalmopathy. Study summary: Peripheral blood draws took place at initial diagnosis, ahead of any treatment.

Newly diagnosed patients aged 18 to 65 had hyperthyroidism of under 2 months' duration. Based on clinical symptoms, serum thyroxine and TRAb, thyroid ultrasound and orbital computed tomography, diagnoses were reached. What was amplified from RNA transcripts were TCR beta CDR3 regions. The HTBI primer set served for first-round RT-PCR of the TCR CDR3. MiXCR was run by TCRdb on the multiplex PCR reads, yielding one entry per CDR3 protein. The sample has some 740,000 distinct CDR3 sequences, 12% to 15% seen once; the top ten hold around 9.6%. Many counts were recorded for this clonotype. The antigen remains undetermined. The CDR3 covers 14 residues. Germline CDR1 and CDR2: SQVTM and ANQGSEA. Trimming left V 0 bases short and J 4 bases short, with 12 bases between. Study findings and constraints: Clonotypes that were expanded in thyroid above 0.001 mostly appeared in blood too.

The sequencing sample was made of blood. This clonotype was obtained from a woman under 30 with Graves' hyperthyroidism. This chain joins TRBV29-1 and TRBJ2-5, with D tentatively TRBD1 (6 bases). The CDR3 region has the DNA TGCAGCGTTGAAGACAGGGGTAGTGGAGAGACCCAGTACTTC. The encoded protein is CSVEDRGSGETQYF. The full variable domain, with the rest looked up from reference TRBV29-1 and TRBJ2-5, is SAVISQKPSRDICQRGTSLTIQCQVDSQVTMMFWYRQQPGQSLTLIATANQGSEATYESGFVIDKFPISRPNLTFSTLTVSNMSPEDSSIYLCSVEDRGSGETQYFGPGTRLLVL.